The present TCR beta chain was sequenced within a study of cytomegalovirus exposure and HLA in healthy donors. Unmatched junction bases numbered 6, after V lost 4 bases and J lost 7 bases. This CDR3 spans 15 amino acids. Germline CDR1 is SGHTA and CDR2 is FQGNSA. Donors consisted of healthy bone marrow donors. PCR employed 60 Vbeta and 13 Jbeta primers. Profiling relied on immunoSEQ multiplex PCR, and the TCRdb table lists in-frame clones only, not all of them. The top ten hold 3.3% of the sample, which has about 82,000 clones, 70% to 80% seen once. The gene calls are TRBV7-2 and TRBJ2-1; the match to TRBD1 covers 11 bases. The TCR was taken from a man aged 45-65 years in good health and CMV-seronegative. The sequencing input was PBMCs. In DNA, the CDR3 is TGTGCCAGCAGCTCCGTGGGGACAGGGGGGAATGAGCAGTTCTTC. It is translated as CASSSVGTGGNEQFF.